These T cell receptor beta chains were read from a single sample in a study of T cells expressing NK-cell markers. TCRdb re-called the 5' RACE reads; one entry per CDR3 protein, DNA not given. Its table lists 300,000 to 500,000 distinct CDR3 sequences. Sequenced: blood T cells: a sorted CD56 or NKG2C T cell subset, CD4+ or CD8+ T cells, or bulk PBMC T cells (not recorded which). These receptors originate from a woman in her fifties or sixties in good health. The CDR3 runs from the conserved cysteine through the conserved F or W. The order of the fields is V gene, J gene, CDR3 protein.

v_call: TRBV5-1; j_call: TRBJ2-1; cdr3_aa: CASSFGQLRNEQFF
v_call: TRBV6-5; j_call: TRBJ2-7; cdr3_aa: CASSRDGIYEQYF
v_call: TRBV19; j_call: TRBJ2-5; cdr3_aa: CASSLTGGGETQYF
v_call: TRBV5-1; j_call: TRBJ2-5; cdr3_aa: CASSPAASQETQYF
v_call: TRBV27; j_call: TRBJ1-3; cdr3_aa: CASSLYTSGNTIYF
v_call: TRBV12-3/TRBV12-4; j_call: TRBJ1-5; cdr3_aa: CASSSHLQGVGQPQHF
v_call: TRBV20-1; j_call: TRBJ1-2; cdr3_aa: CSARDSGGGYGYTF
v_call: TRBV12-3/TRBV12-4; j_call: TRBJ2-7; cdr3_aa: CASSLGIQRYEQYF
v_call: TRBV12-3/TRBV12-4; j_call: TRBJ2-1; cdr3_aa: CADRDSNNEQFF
v_call: TRBV29-1; j_call: TRBJ2-3; cdr3_aa: CSVAGLLSTDTQYF
v_call: TRBV3-1; j_call: TRBJ2-2; cdr3_aa: CASSQGGTNTGELFF
v_call: TRBV10-2; j_call: TRBJ2-1; cdr3_aa: CASSEGQPGGRFF
v_call: TRBV12-3/TRBV12-4; j_call: TRBJ2-1; cdr3_aa: CASSSRELGEQFF
v_call: TRBV12-3/TRBV12-4; j_call: TRBJ2-6; cdr3_aa: CASSLFVGGANVLTF
v_call: TRBV27; j_call: TRBJ2-3; cdr3_aa: CASSPWTGGWADTQYF
v_call: TRBV12-3/TRBV12-4; j_call: TRBJ2-1; cdr3_aa: CASRDQRRSNEQFF
v_call: TRBV29-1; j_call: TRBJ2-7; cdr3_aa: CSGKDREYEQYF
v_call: TRBV15; j_call: TRBJ2-1; cdr3_aa: CATMPGGGYNEQFF
v_call: TRBV7-3; j_call: TRBJ2-1; cdr3_aa: CASSRGDGVEQFF
v_call: TRBV3-1; j_call: TRBJ2-3; cdr3_aa: CASSQVMGDDTDTQYF
v_call: TRBV12-3/TRBV12-4; j_call: TRBJ2-6; cdr3_aa: CASSPRDRVLEGANVLTF
v_call: TRBV2; j_call: TRBJ1-2; cdr3_aa: CASSYGTASNYGYTF
v_call: TRBV11-2; j_call: TRBJ2-1; cdr3_aa: CASSLVLSSYNEQFF
v_call: TRBV20-1; j_call: TRBJ2-3; cdr3_aa: CSAIRPLGGADTQYF
v_call: TRBV5-1; j_call: TRBJ2-5; cdr3_aa: CASRTAGVETQYF
v_call: TRBV25-1; j_call: TRBJ1-2; cdr3_aa: CASSEGGKQGSFFGYTF
v_call: TRBV12-3/TRBV12-4; j_call: TRBJ1-1; cdr3_aa: CASSSDRRRDTEAFF
v_call: TRBV18; j_call: TRBJ1-1; cdr3_aa: CASSPIEAGLSEAFF
v_call: TRBV27; j_call: TRBJ2-1; cdr3_aa: CASSFGTSGRGNEQFF
v_call: TRBV29-1; j_call: TRBJ1-4; cdr3_aa: CSVVTRPFEKLFF
v_call: TRBV12-5; j_call: TRBJ1-1; cdr3_aa: CASGLVNRKTEAFF
v_call: TRBV7-9; j_call: TRBJ2-7; cdr3_aa: CASRRPGQGFHEQYF
v_call: TRBV5-1; j_call: TRBJ2-3; cdr3_aa: CASRTSGNTDTQYF
v_call: TRBV12-3/TRBV12-4; j_call: TRBJ2-2; cdr3_aa: CASSRAGLASTGELFF
v_call: TRBV29-1; j_call: TRBJ2-7; cdr3_aa: CSVSDRSSYEQYF
v_call: TRBV6-6; j_call: TRBJ1-4; cdr3_aa: CASSLGGLEKLFF
v_call: TRBV12-3/TRBV12-4; j_call: TRBJ2-7; cdr3_aa: CASSFFDEQYF
v_call: TRBV28; j_call: TRBJ2-7; cdr3_aa: CASISPGRGSYEQYF
v_call: TRBV24-1; j_call: TRBJ2-1; cdr3_aa: CATSDRAGGPLIEQFF
v_call: TRBV3-1; j_call: TRBJ2-1; cdr3_aa: CASSQRAGSRNEQFF
v_call: TRBV30; j_call: TRBJ1-2; cdr3_aa: CAWSVRTPRANYGYTF
v_call: TRBV6-2/TRBV6-3; j_call: TRBJ2-1; cdr3_aa: CASSLMGTGLEQFF
v_call: TRBV20-1; j_call: TRBJ2-3; cdr3_aa: CSAPTPDTDTQYF
v_call: TRBV12-3/TRBV12-4; j_call: TRBJ2-5; cdr3_aa: CASSLAFRRTGIEETQYF
v_call: TRBV4-2; j_call: TRBJ1-1; cdr3_aa: CASSQDGPRDGRTFF
v_call: TRBV12-3/TRBV12-4; j_call: TRBJ2-1; cdr3_aa: CASSFIGGALDEQFF
v_call: TRBV7-8; j_call: TRBJ2-3; cdr3_aa: CASSLPLSGQSPYF
v_call: TRBV9; j_call: TRBJ2-1; cdr3_aa: CASSAGTPGVSEQFF
v_call: TRBV4-1; j_call: TRBJ2-7; cdr3_aa: CASSQATSGGGETYEQYF
v_call: TRBV5-6; j_call: TRBJ2-7; cdr3_aa: CASSLSGPPEQYF
v_call: TRBV9; j_call: TRBJ2-1; cdr3_aa: CASSVGGAPSYNEQFF
v_call: TRBV20-1; j_call: TRBJ1-4; cdr3_aa: CSARANGNEKLFF
v_call: TRBV19; j_call: TRBJ1-4; cdr3_aa: CASQNINEKLFF
v_call: TRBV5-5; j_call: TRBJ2-7; cdr3_aa: CASSQYENSYEQYF
v_call: TRBV29-1; j_call: TRBJ2-5; cdr3_aa: CSGYRGETQYF
v_call: TRBV25-1; j_call: TRBJ2-3; cdr3_aa: CASRKGTTSTDTQYF
v_call: TRBV20-1; j_call: TRBJ2-1; cdr3_aa: CSALTSGRGSYNEQFF
v_call: TRBV2; j_call: TRBJ2-6; cdr3_aa: CASKKGFEGSSGANVLTF
v_call: TRBV2; j_call: TRBJ2-2; cdr3_aa: CASSVETPTNTGELFF